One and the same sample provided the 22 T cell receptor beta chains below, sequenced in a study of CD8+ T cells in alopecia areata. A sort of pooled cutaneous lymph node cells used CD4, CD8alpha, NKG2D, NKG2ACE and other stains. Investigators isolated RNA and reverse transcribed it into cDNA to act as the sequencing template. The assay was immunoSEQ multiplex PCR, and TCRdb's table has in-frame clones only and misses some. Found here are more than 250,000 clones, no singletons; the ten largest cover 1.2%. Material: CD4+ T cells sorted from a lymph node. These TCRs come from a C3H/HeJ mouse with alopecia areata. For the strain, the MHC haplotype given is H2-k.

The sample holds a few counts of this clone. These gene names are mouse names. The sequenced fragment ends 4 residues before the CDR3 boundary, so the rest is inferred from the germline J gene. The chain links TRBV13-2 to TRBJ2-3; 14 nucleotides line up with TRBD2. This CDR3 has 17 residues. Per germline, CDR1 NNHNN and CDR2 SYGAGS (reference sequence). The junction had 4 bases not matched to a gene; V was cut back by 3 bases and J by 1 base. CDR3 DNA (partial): TGTGCCAGCGGTGGGGACTGGGGGGGCAAGGGTGCAGAA. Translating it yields CASGGDWGGKGAE. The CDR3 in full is CASGGDWGGKGAETLYF.

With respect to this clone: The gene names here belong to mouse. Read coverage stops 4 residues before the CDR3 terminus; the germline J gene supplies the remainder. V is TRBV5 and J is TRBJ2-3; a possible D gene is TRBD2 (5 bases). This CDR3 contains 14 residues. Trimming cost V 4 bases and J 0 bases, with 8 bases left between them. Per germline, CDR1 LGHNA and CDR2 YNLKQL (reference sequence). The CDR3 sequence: CASSPDFSAETLYF. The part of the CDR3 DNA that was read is TGTGCCAGCAGCCCGGACTTTAGTGCAGAA.

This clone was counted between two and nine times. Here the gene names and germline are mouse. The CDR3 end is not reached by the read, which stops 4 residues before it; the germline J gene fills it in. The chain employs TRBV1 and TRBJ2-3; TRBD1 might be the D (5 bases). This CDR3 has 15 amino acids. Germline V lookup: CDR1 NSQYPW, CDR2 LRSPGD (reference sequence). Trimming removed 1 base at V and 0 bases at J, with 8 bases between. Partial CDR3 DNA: TGCACCTGCAGTGCAGGACAGCATAGTGCAGAA. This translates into CTCSAGQHSAE. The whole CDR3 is CTCSAGQHSAETLYF.

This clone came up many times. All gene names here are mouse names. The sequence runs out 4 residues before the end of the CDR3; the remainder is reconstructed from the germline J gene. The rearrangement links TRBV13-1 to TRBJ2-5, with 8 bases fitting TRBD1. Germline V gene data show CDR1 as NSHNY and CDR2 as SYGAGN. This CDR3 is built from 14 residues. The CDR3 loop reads CASSVDRAGDTQYF. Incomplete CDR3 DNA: TGTGCCAGCAGTGTGGACAGGGCAGGAGAC.

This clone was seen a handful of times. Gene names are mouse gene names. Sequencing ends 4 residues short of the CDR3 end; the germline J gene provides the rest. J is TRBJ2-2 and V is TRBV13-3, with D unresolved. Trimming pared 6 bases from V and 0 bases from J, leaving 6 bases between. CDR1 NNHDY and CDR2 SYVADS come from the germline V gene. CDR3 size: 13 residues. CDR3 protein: CASTASNTGQLYF. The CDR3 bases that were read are TGTGCCAGCACTGCCTCAAACACCGGG. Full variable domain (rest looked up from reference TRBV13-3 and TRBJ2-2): EAAVTQSPRSKVAVTGGKVTLSCHQTNNHDYMYWYRQDTGHGLRLIHYSYVADSTEKGDIPDGYKASRPSQENFSLILELASLSQTAVYFCASTASNTGQLYFGEGSKLTVL.

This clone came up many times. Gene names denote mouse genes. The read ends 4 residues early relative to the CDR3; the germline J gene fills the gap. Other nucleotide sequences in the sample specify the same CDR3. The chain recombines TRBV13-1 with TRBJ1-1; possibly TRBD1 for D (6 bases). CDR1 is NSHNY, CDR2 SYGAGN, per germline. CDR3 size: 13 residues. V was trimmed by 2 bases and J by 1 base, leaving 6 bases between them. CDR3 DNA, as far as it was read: TGTGCCAGCAGTGACAGGGGAAACACA. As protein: CASSDRGNT. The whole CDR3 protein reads CASSDRGNTEVFF.

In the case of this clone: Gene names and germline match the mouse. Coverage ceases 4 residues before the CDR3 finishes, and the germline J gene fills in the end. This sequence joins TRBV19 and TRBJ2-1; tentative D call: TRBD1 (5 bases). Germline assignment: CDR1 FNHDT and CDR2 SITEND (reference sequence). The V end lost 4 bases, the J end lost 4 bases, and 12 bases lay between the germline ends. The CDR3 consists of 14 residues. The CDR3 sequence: CASSSRQQYAEQFF. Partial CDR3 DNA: TGTGCCAGCAGTTCCCGACAGCAATATGCT.

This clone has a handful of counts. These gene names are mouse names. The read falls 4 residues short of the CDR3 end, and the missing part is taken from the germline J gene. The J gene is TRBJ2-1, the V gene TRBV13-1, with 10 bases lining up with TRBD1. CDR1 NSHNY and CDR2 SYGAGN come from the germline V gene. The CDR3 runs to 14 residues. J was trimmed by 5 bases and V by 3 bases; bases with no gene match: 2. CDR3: CASSGGTGDAEQFF. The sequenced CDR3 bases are TGTGCCAGCAGTGGGGGGACAGGGGATGCT.

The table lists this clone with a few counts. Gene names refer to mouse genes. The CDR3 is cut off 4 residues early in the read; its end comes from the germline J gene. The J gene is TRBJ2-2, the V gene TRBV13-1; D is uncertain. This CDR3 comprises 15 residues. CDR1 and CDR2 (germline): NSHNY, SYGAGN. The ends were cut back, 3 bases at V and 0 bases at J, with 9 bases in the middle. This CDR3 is CASSGGQSNTGQLYF. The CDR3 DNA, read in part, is TGTGCCAGCAGTGGTGGTCAATCAAACACCGGG.

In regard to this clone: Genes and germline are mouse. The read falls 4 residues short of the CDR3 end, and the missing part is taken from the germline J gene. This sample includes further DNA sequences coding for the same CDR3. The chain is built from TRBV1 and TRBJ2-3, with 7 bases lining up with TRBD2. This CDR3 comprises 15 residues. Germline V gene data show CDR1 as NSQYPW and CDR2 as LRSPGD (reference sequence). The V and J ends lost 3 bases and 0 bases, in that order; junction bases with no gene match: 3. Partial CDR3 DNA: TGCACCTGCAGTGCGGGGGGGTCTAGTGCAGAA. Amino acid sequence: CTCSAGGSSAE. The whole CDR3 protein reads CTCSAGGSSAETLYF.

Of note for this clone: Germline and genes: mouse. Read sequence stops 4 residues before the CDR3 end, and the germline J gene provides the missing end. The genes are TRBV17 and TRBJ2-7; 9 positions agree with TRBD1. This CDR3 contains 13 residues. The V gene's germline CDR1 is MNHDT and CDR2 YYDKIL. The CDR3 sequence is CASRRQGDYEQYF. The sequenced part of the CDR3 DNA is TGTGCTAGCAGAAGACAGGGGGATTAT.

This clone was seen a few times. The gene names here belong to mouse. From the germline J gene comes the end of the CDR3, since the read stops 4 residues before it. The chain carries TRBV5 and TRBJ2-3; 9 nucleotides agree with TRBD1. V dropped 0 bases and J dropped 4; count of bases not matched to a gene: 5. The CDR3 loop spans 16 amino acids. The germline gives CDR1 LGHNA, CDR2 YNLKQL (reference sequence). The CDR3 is CASSQEFGQGSETLYF. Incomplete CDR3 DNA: TGTGCCAGCAGCCAAGAATTCGGACAGGGGTCAGAA.

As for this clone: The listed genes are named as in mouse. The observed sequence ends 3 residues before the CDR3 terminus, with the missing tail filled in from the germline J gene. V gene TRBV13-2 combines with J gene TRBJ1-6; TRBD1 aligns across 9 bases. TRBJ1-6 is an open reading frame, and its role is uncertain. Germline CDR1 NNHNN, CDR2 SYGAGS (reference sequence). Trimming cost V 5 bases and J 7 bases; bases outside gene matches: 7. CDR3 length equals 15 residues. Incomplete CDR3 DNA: TGTGCCAGCGGGACACAGGGGGCGCAAAATTCGCCC. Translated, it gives CASGTQGAQNSP. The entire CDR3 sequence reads CASGTQGAQNSPLYF.

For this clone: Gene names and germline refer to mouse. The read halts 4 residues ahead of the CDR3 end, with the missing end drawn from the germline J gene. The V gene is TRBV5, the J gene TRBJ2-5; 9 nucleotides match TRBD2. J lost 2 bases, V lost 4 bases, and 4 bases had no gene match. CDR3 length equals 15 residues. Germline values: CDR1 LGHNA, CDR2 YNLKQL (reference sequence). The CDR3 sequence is CASSRLLGGQDTQYF. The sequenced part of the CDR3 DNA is TGTGCCAGCAGCCGGCTACTGGGGGGCCAAGAC.

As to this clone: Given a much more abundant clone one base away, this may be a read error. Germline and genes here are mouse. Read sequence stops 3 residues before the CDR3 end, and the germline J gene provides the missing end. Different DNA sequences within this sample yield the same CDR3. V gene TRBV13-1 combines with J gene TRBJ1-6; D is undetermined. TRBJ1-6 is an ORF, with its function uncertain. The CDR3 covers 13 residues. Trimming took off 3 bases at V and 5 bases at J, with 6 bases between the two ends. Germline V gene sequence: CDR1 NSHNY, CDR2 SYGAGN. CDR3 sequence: CASSGQNNSPLYF. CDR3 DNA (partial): TGTGCCAGCAGTGGACAAAATAATTCGCCC.

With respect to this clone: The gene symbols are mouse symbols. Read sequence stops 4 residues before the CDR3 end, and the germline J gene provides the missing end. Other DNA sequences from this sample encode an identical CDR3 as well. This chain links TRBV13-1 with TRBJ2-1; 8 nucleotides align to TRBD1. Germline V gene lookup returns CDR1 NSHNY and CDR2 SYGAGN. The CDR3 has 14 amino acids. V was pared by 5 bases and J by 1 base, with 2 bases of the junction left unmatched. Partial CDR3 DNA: TGTGCCAGCAGAGGGACAGGAAACTATGCT. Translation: CASRGTGNYA. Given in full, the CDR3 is CASRGTGNYAEQFF.

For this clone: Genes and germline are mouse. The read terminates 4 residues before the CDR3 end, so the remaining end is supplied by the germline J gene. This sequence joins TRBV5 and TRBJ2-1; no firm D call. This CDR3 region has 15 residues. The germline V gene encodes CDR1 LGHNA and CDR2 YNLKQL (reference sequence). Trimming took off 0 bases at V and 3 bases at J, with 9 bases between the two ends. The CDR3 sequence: CASSQESPGYAEQFF. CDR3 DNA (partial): TGTGCCAGCAGCCAAGAGTCTCCAGGCTATGCT.

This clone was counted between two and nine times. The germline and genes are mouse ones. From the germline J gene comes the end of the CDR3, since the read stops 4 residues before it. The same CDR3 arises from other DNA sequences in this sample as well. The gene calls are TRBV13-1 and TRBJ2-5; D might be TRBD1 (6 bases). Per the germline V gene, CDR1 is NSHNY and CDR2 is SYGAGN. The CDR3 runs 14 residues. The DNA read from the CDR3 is TGTGCCAGCAGTGATGCGGGCAGGGGAGAC. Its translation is CASSDAGRGD. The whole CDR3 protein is CASSDAGRGDTQYF.

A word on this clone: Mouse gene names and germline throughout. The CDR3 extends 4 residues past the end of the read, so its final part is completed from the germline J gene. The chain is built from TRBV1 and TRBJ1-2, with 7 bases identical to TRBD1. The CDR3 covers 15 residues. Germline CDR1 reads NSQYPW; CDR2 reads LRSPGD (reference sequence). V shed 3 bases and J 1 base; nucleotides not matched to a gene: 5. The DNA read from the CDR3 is TGCACCTGCAGTGCCAACAGGGGCGTAAACTCC. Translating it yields CTCSANRGVNS. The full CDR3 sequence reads CTCSANRGVNSDYTF.

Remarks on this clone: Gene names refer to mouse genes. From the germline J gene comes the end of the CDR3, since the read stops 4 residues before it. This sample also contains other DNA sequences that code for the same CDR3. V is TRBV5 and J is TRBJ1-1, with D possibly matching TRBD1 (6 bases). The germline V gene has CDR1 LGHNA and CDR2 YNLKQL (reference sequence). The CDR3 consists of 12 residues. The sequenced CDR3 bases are TGTGCCAGCAGCCAACAGGGGTCA. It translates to CASSQQGS. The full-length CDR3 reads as CASSQQGSEVFF.

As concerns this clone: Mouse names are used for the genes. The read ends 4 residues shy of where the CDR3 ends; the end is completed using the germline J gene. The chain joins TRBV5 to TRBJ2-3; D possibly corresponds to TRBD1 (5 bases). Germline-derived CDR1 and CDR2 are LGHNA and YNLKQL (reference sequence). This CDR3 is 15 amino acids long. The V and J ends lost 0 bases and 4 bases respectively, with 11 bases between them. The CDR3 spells CASSQDGQGSETLYF. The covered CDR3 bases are TGTGCCAGCAGCCAAGATGGCCAGGGTTCAGAA.

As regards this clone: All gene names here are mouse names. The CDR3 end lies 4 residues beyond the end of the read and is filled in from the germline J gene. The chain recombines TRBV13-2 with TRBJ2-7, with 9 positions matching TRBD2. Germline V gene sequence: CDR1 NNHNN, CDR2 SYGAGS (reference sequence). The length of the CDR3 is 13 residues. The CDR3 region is CASGRLGDYEQYF. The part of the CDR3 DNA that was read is TGTGCCAGCGGTCGACTGGGGGATTAT.